These 24 T cell receptor beta chains were sequenced from one sample in a study of T cells expressing NK-cell markers. Reanalyzing the 5' RACE reads, TCRdb keeps one entry per CDR3 protein, without DNA. The sample table sets out about 150,000 distinct CDR3 sequences. Sequencing was carried out using blood T cells: a sorted CD56 or NKG2C T cell subset, CD4+ or CD8+ T cells, or bulk PBMC T cells (not recorded which). These receptors all come from a woman between 45 and 65 years old in good health.

The chain is built from TRBV12-3 or TRBV12-4 and TRBJ1-1. The CDR3 contains 12 residues. CDR3 in amino acids: CASKVGGGVTFF.

The chain carries TRBV10-1 and TRBJ2-5; absent DNA, TCRdb's TRBD1 call cannot be checked. The CDR3 covers 15 residues. Germline V lookup: CDR1 WNHNN, CDR2 SYGVQD (reference sequence). The CDR3 protein is CASSDPGGKDETQYF.

This chain uses TRBV5-1 with TRBJ2-1. The CDR3 consists of 14 residues. In germline, CDR1 is SGHRS, CDR2 YFSETQ. The CDR3 sequence: CASSSGQDYNEQFF.

The rearrangement joins TRBV5-8 to TRBJ2-7; TCRdb selects TRBD1, and the lack of DNA leaves this call unchecked. The CDR3 length is 15 residues. The germline CDR1 and CDR2 sequences are SGHTS and YDEGEE. CDR3 sequence: CASRLVGQGSYEQYF.

V usage is TRBV12-5 and J usage is TRBJ2-1. Germline-derived CDR1 and CDR2 are LGHNT and FRNRAP. This CDR3 has 15 residues. CDR3 protein: CASGLFEGLNNEQFF.

V usage is TRBV19 and J usage is TRBJ2-1; TCRdb proposes TRBD1, but this gene call is untestable without DNA. The CDR3 sequence is 14 residues long. The germline gives CDR1 LNHDA, CDR2 SQIVND (reference sequence). The CDR3 spells CASNRMGGDNEQFF.

This chain uses TRBV23-1 with TRBJ1-5. TRBV23-1 is an open reading frame, and its role is uncertain. The CDR3 is 15 amino acids. CDR3 sequence reads: CASRTGEDGNQPQHF.

The chain employs TRBV7-9 and TRBJ2-2; the D gene TCRdb calls, TRBD2, cannot be checked with no DNA. Per germline, CDR1 SEHNR and CDR2 FQNEAQ (reference sequence). The CDR3 has 15 residues. CDR3 region: CASSLGGLAIGELFF. The whole variable domain, remainder taken from reference TRBV7-9 and TRBJ2-2, is DTGVSQNPRHKITKRGQNVTFRCDPISEHNRLYWYRQTLGQGPEFLTYFQNEAQLEKSRLLSDRFSAERPKGSFSTLEIQRTEQGDSAMYLCASSLGGLAIGELFFGEGSRLTVL.

The chain links TRBV27 to TRBJ2-3. Germline CDR1 reads MNHEY; CDR2 reads SMNVEV (reference sequence). This CDR3 contains 14 residues. The CDR3 here is CASSWSGITDTQYF.

The chain employs TRBV5-6 and TRBJ2-1; TCRdb designates TRBD2, a call that cannot be tested without DNA. This CDR3 is 14 amino acids long. Germline values: CDR1 SGHDT, CDR2 YYEEEE. CDR3 loop: CASSPPTIYDEQFF.

The chain combines TRBV6-1 with TRBJ2-7; the TRBD1 assignment by TCRdb is unverifiable without DNA. The germline CDR1 and CDR2 sequences are MNHNS and SASEGT. The CDR3 runs to 16 residues. CDR3 in amino acids: CASSDPGTAWSYEQYF.

This sequence joins TRBV20-1 and TRBJ2-7; TCRdb returns TRBD2, unconfirmable since there is no DNA. This CDR3 is 13 amino acids long. The V gene's germline CDR1 is DFQATT and CDR2 SNEGSKA (reference sequence). This chain's CDR3 is CSAQWTSGYEQYF.

The rearrangement joins TRBV6-1 to TRBJ2-1; without DNA, the TCRdb call of TRBD1 cannot be checked. The CDR3 has 15 amino acids. CDR1 MNHNS and CDR2 SASEGT come from the germline V gene. The CDR3 is CASNEYRVDYNEQFF.

The V gene is TRBV25-1, the J gene TRBJ1-5; the D call from TCRdb, TRBD1, cannot be confirmed without DNA. Per germline, CDR1 MGHDK and CDR2 SYGVNS. The CDR3 loop spans 14 amino acids. CDR3 sequence: CATSTGQGNQPQHF.

The CDR3 loop is CASRTPHRETQYF. The V gene is TRBV5-6, the J gene TRBJ2-5. The CDR3 covers 13 residues. Germline CDR1 SGHDT, CDR2 YYEEEE.

V gene TRBV9 combines with J gene TRBJ2-3; there is no DNA to check the TCRdb D call of TRBD1. The CDR3 is 14 amino acids. Germline V lookup: CDR1 SGDLS, CDR2 YYNGEE. The CDR3 region is CASSTRQGRDTQYF.

The chain recombines TRBV4-1 with TRBJ2-2. Germline V gene sequence: CDR1 MGHRA, CDR2 YSYEKL. This CDR3 region has 15 residues. This chain's CDR3 is CASSQDLLNTGELFF.

The CDR3 loop reads CATSDVTGKPGELFF. The rearrangement links TRBV24-1 to TRBJ2-2; checking the TCRdb D call of TRBD1 is not possible without DNA. This CDR3 is 15 amino acids long. CDR1 KGHDR and CDR2 SFDVKD come from the germline V gene.

The V gene is TRBV29-1, the J gene TRBJ2-1; the TCRdb call, TRBD2, lacks DNA for checking. Germline CDR1 is SQVTM and CDR2 is ANQGSEA. CDR3 length: 15 amino acids. This chain's CDR3 is CSVARLAGDWGEQFF.

The V and J genes are TRBV6-1 and TRBJ2-1; TCRdb selects TRBD2, and the lack of DNA leaves this call unchecked. This CDR3 comprises 16 residues. Germline V gene data show CDR1 as MNHNS and CDR2 as SASEGT. The CDR3 is CASSFTLAQEGNEQFF.

V usage is TRBV3-1 and J usage is TRBJ1-1. The length of the CDR3 is 14 residues. CDR1 and CDR2 from the germline V gene are LGHDT and YNNKEL (reference sequence). CDR3 residues: CASSSRDMNTEAFF.

Here the CDR3 reads CATSGVNYGYTF. The J gene is TRBJ1-2, the V gene TRBV24-1. The germline CDR1 and CDR2 sequences are KGHDR and SFDVKD. This CDR3 comprises 12 residues.

V usage is TRBV6-5 and J usage is TRBJ2-3; the TCRdb call, TRBD2, lacks DNA for checking. CDR1 MNHEY and CDR2 SVGAGI come from the germline V gene. The CDR3 has 16 amino acids. The CDR3 protein is CASSPLLADYTDTQYF.

The chain combines TRBV20-1 with TRBJ2-5; TCRdb's assignment of TRBD2 cannot be checked, as there is no DNA. Per the germline V gene, CDR1 is DFQATT and CDR2 is SNEGSKA (reference sequence). The CDR3 sequence is 17 residues long. CDR3 sequence reads: CSARDSERDPLGETQYF.